This TCR beta chain came from a study of T cell responses to AZD1222 COVID-19 vaccine (TCRdb year 2021). Turning to the overall study: A total of 233 trial participants underwent TCR sequencing, of whom some 200 had received two doses of AZD1222 and approximately 25 had received two doses of the MenACWY control vaccine. Trial participants were enrolled by age into 18-55, 56-69 and 70-plus year subgroups, with approximately 160, 26 and 62 TCR-sequenced participants respectively.

Read against the paper, the sample's time point label means: about 28 days (+/-7) after the second vaccine dose. AZD1222 recipients with second doses at about 4 weeks or about 12 weeks were pooled, because spike-specific TCR depth and breadth did not differ between schedules. Vaccinee samples came from UK trials COV001 and COV002, including a single-blind randomized controlled phase 2/3 trial of AZD1222 (ChAdOx1 nCoV-19) in healthy adults. For TCRbeta chain sequencing, PBMC samples from trial participants were taken at day 0 and at day 28 after the second dose. What the study reported, not specific to this receptor: The vaccine-associated CD4 TCRs covered the entire spike protein, and the dominant responses fell in regions 160-218 and 743-854. Nearly half of unique spike-specific TCRs reportedly recognized epitopes outside regions mutated in the B.1.351 and B.1.1.7 variants. After two AZD1222 doses, spike-specific TCR breadth and depth were significantly higher than at day 0 and than in MenACWY recipients. The 56-69-year group was small, and its depth increase did not reach significance, likely because of low power. Participants were mostly white British, with more females than males. The authors suggested clonal diversity may have been underestimated. Because no samples from the day 14 peak response were available, repertoires could be characterized only after the peak T cell response. Conclusions about previously exposed vaccinees were limited because only six AZD1222 recipients were SARS-CoV-2 seropositive at baseline.

The CDR3 has 17 amino acids, counting the end cysteine and phenylalanine. The kept DNA is CDR3 alone, 51 bases in frame from the first base. From a lookup of the germline V gene (reference sequence), CDR1 and CDR2 are SEHNR and FQNEAQ. The germline V end is reduced by 4 bases and the J end by 6 bases; junction bases left unmatched: 17. The CDR3 regions of human TCRbeta chains were subjected to immunosequencing. The authors processed their data as follows. TCRs in the repertoires were compared against a reference library of SARS-CoV-2-specific TCRs that had been generated with the MIRA antigen-specificity platform. Breadth was defined as the fraction of unique TCRs that were SARS-CoV-2-associated, and depth was defined as the fraction of total T cells that were SARS-CoV-2-associated. Using the MIRA data, each spike-specific TCR was mapped to the spike region that the TCR reacts to and placed in a CD4 or CD8 class. Log10-transformed breadth and depth values were compared by one-way ANOVA with Sidak's multiple comparisons tests. TCRdb took over this immuneACCESS table, retaining in-frame rearrangements with V and J assigned. Such tables are incomplete; in checked studies, under half of the missing clones stem from an unresolved V gene, and the remainder is unexplained. Clone size and the V and J calls come from that table; the DNA yielded D and trimming. This sample is represented by about 120,000 clones; about 90% of them were singletons. Of the sample, roughly 1.5% falls within the top ten clones.

Note on this clone: The specificity of this receptor is unknown. No base-level quality is on record; no much larger clone is a single base apart.

The source was peripheral blood, collected 28 days after the second AZD1222 dose. The receptor chain draws on TRBV7-9 and TRBJ1-2, with 7 junctional bases fitting TRBD1. This TCR came from an adult who received the AZD1222 COVID-19 vaccine. In nucleotides, the sequence is TGTGCCAGCAGCTCGTATAAGGACAGGTCTACGGAGGATGGCTACACCTTC. Translation gives CASSSYKDRSTEDGYTF.